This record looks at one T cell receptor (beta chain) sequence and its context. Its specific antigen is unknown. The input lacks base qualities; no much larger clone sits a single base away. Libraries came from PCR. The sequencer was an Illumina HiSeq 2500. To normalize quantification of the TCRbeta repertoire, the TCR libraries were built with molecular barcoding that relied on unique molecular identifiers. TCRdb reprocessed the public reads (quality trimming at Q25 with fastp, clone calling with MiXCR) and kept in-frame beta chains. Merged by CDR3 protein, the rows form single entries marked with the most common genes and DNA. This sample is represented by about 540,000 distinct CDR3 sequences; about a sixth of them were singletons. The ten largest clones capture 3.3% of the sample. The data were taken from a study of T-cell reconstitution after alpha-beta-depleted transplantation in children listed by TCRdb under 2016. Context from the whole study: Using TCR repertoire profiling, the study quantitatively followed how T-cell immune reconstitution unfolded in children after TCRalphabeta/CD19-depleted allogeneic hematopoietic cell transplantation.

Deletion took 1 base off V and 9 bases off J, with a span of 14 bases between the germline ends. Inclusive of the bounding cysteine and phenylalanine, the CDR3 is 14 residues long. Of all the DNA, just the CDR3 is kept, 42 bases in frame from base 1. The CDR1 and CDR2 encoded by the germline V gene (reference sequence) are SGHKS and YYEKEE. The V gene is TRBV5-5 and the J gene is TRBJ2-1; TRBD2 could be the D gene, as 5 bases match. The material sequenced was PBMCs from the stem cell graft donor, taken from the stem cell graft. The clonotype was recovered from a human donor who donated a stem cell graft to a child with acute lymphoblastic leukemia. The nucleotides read TGTGCCAGCAGCTTGATGGTTCTAGCCATTGAGCAGTTCTTC. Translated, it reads CASSLMVLAIEQFF. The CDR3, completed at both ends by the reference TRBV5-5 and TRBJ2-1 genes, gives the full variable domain DAGVTQSPTHLIKTRGQQVTLRCSPISGHKSVSWYQQVLGQGPQFIFQYYEKEERGRGNFPDRFSARQFPNYSSELNVNALLLGDSALYLCASSLMVLAIEQFFGPGTRLTVL.